Many counts were recorded for the clone carrying this T cell receptor beta chain. Antigen specificity is unknown. This entry comes from a study of early T cells in non-severe SARS-CoV-2 infection. Whole-study context: From unsorted whole blood, bulk RNA was sequenced, and the chains remained unpaired.

V was pared by 1 base and J by 0 bases, with 4 bases between. Germline CDR1 is SGHTA and CDR2 is FQGNSA. The CDR3 covers 14 residues. Individual cDNA molecules each received unique molecular identifiers attached to them. TCRdb re-called the 5' RACE reads with MiXCR, one entry per CDR3 protein. The sample holds over 50,000 distinct CDR3 sequences, approximately 10% seen once. Study findings and constraints: VDJdb matches were skewed toward anti-spike CD8 T cell responses.

What was sequenced was whole blood. V is TRBV7-2 and J is TRBJ2-4; no clear D. This TCR derives from an adult who was a healthcare worker with PCR-confirmed SARS-CoV-2 infection or an uninfected control (not recorded which). This chain's CDR3 is CASSLGVAKNIQYF. DNA for the CDR3: TGTGCCAGCAGCTTAGGCGTAGCCAAAAACATTCAGTACTTC. Full variable domain (missing parts from reference TRBV7-2 and TRBJ2-4): GAGVSQSPSNKVTEKGKDVELRCDPISGHTALYWYRQSLGQGLEFLIYFQGNSAPDKSGLPSDRFSAERTGGSVSTLTIQRTQQEDSAVYLCASSLGVAKNIQYFGAGTRLSVL.